This T cell receptor (beta chain) was recovered during a study of T cells in Graves' hyperthyroidism and ophthalmopathy. Overall study context: At the time of initial diagnosis and before any treatment, peripheral blood was collected.

There are many counts of this clonotype. As yet, its antigen is unknown. Whole-study findings and limits: Among thyroid clonotypes expanded above 0.001, most also appeared in blood.

On the basis of clinical symptoms, serum thyroxine and TRAb, thyroid ultrasound and orbital computed tomography, diagnoses were made. The PBMCs were taken from about 9.7 ml of fresh peripheral blood. V was pared by 2 bases and J by 3 bases, with 10 bases between. The length of the CDR3 is 14 residues. Germline V gene data show CDR1 as SGHTA and CDR2 as FQGNSA. TCR beta CDR3 region amplification was performed from RNA transcripts. HTBI primers were employed in a first-round RT-PCR of the TCR CDR3. TCRdb analysed the multiplex PCR reads with MiXCR anew, one entry per CDR3 protein. This table holds approximately 690,000 distinct CDR3 sequences, about 15% found once.

The chain is built from TRBV7-2 and TRBJ1-2, with D uncertain. The specimen sequenced was blood. The sequence was collected from a woman between 50 and 59 years old with Graves' ophthalmopathy. The chain's CDR3 is CASSLNRKDYGYTF. DNA of the CDR3: TGTGCCAGCAGCTTAAATAGGAAGGACTATGGCTACACCTTC.